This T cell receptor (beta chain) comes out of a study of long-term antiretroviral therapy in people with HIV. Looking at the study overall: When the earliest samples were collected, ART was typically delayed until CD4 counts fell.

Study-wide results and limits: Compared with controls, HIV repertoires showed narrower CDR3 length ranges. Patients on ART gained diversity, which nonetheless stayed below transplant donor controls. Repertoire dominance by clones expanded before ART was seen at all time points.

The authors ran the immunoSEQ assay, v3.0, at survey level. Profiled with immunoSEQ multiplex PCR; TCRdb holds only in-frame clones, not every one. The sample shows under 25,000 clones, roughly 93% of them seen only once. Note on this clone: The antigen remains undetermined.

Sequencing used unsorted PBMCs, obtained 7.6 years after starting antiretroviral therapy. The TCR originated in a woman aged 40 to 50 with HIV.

CDR3 bases: TGTGCCTGGAGTCGAGGACAGGGGGATTTCCTGTATAGCAATCAGCCCCAGCATTTT. As protein: CAWSRGQGDFLYSNQPQHF. V is TRBV30 and J is TRBJ1-5; 10 bases align to TRBD1. The ends lost 2 bases at V and 0 bases at J; junction bases unmatched: 13. The CDR3 runs to 19 residues. The germline gives CDR1 GTSNPN, CDR2 SVGIG (reference sequence).